The clone carrying this T cell receptor beta chain was observed a handful of times. Its target is unknown. The sample originates from a study of early T cells in non-severe SARS-CoV-2 infection. Study in general: Chains were unpaired, as sequencing was done on bulk RNA from unsorted whole blood.

Individually, cDNA molecules had unique molecular identifiers attached to them. TCRdb processed the 5' RACE reads anew with MiXCR; each CDR3 protein has one entry. The data contain 68,000 or so distinct CDR3 sequences, roughly a tenth of them singletons. V was shortened by 8 bases and J by 1 base, with 14 bases between the two germline ends. CDR3 length: 14 residues. Germline values: CDR1 MNHEY, CDR2 SVGEGT. Study results and caveats: VDJdb matches were skewed toward anti-spike CD8 T cell responses.

The receptor was isolated from an adult who was a healthcare worker with PCR-confirmed SARS-CoV-2 infection or an uninfected control (not recorded which). The material sequenced was whole blood. The chain recombines TRBV6-2 or TRBV6-3 with TRBJ1-1; unclear D gene. The CDR3 loop reads CASGDLTENTEAFF. CDR3 DNA sequence: TGTGCCAGCGGCGACCTAACAGAGAACACTGAAGCTTTCTTT.